The 11 T cell receptor beta chains listed next were all sequenced from one sample in a study of cytomegalovirus exposure and HLA in healthy donors (dated by TCRdb to between 2016 and 2019). Libraries came from the immunoSEQ multiplex PCR assay. The multiplex PCR relied on a mix of 60 forward primers for TCR Vbeta segments and 13 reverse primers for TCR Jbeta segments. TCRdb obtained this table from immuneACCESS and retained in-frame rearrangements with V and J assigned. These tables miss some clones; where compared with another copy, unresolved V genes account for less than half of the shortfall, and the remainder is unexplained. In this sample the table shows 210,000 or so clones, 70% to 90% of which occur a single time. Jointly, the top ten make up 0.2% to 0.3% of the sample. Sequenced: PBMCs. These receptors were obtained from a girl aged 2 to 10 in good health and CMV-seronegative.

The rearrangement links TRBV6-1 to TRBJ1-3; no clear D gene. The V end was cut by 8 bases, the J end by 0 bases, with 5 bases between. The CDR3 spans 12 residues. Germline V gene lookup returns CDR1 MNHNS and CDR2 SASEGT. CDR3 DNA sequence: TGTGCCAGCCGGGGCTCTGGAAACACCATATATTTT. It translates to CASRGSGNTIYF.

The rearrangement uses TRBV2 and TRBJ2-3; D is undetermined. From germline, CDR1 is SNHLY and CDR2 FYNNEI. This CDR3 is 13 amino acids long. V lost 4 bases to trimming and J lost 3 bases, with 8 bases between them. CDR3 protein: CASSGSGTDTQYF. In nucleotides, the CDR3 is TGTGCCAGCAGTGGGTCGGGTACAGATACGCAGTATTTT. Together with reference TRBV2 and TRBJ2-3, the CDR3 gives the full variable domain: EPEVTQTPSHQVTQMGQEVILRCVPISNHLYFYWYRQILGQKVEFLVSFYNNEISEKSEIFDDQFSVERPDGSNFTLKIRSTKLEDSAMYFCASSGSGTDTQYFGPGTRLTVL.

This chain joins TRBV7-8 and TRBJ2-1; 10 positions match TRBD2. The CDR3 covers 15 residues. Germline CDR1 reads SGHVS; CDR2 reads FQNEAQ. J lost 8 bases, V lost 3 bases, and 7 bases had no gene match. This CDR3 reads CASSLLAGDIYEQFF. In DNA form, the CDR3 reads TGTGCCAGCAGCTTGCTAGCGGGAGACATATATGAGCAGTTCTTC.

CDR3 in DNA: TGTGCCAGCAGCTTACATCGTCTTACGGACTACTTAGGGGACCCCGGGACCCAGTACTTC. It translates to CASSLHRLTDYLGDPGTQYF. This chain links TRBV7-8 with TRBJ2-5; maybe TRBD2 (6 bases). V was pared by 2 bases and J by 7 bases, with 32 bases between. Germline loops: CDR1 SGHVS, CDR2 FQNEAQ. The CDR3 is made up of 20 amino acids.

This clone was counted a single time. The V gene is TRBV5-8, the J gene TRBJ2-7; unclear D gene. The CDR3 has 14 residues. The germline V gene has CDR1 SGHTS and CDR2 YDEGEE. The germline V and J ends were trimmed by 0 bases and 4 bases, with 11 bases remaining between them. CDR3 sequence: CASSLDVRAYEQYF. Here the CDR3 DNA reads TGTGCCAGCAGCTTGGATGTCAGAGCGTACGAGCAGTACTTC.

The V call is TRBV15, the J call TRBJ2-5; tentative D call: TRBD2 (6 bases). The V and J ends lost 8 bases and 4 bases respectively, with 14 bases between them. The CDR3 is 13 residues long. Germline V CDR1 and CDR2: LNHNV, YYDKDF (reference sequence). CDR3 sequence reads: CATAGPYGETQYF. In DNA, the CDR3 is TGTGCCACCGCGGGACCCTACGGAGAGACCCAGTACTTC.

This rearrangement joins TRBV6-1 to TRBJ2-5, with D unresolved. The V gene lost 2 bases and the J gene lost 4 bases, with 8 bases spanning the gap. The V gene's germline CDR1 is MNHNS and CDR2 SASEGT. The CDR3 runs 13 residues. The CDR3 sequence: CASSENRLETQYF. In DNA, the CDR3 is TGTGCCAGCAGTGAAAACCGGTTAGAGACCCAGTACTTC.

The chain has TRBV6-5 and TRBJ1-5, with TRBD1 matching over 8 bases. The CDR3 has 15 residues. V trimming: 5 bases; J trimming: 3 bases; junction bases outside the gene matches: 6. The V gene's germline CDR1 is MNHEY and CDR2 SVGAGI. This chain's CDR3 is CASSRDRGDNQPQHF. CDR3 nucleotide sequence: TGTGCCAGCAGTCGAGACAGGGGAGACAATCAGCCCCAGCATTTT.

This chain joins TRBV5-6 and TRBJ1-1; possibly TRBD1 for D (5 bases). The CDR3 runs to 14 residues. The germline gives CDR1 SGHDT, CDR2 YYEEEE. The V gene lost 5 bases and the J gene lost 1 base, with 12 bases spanning the gap. The CDR3 coding sequence is TGTGCCAGCAGGCACAGGCGGGGGAACACTGAAGCTTTCTTT. The encoded protein is CASRHRRGNTEAFF.

The rearrangement links TRBV5-6 to TRBJ2-2, with a tentative D call TRBD1 (6 bases). Germline loops: CDR1 SGHDT, CDR2 YYEEEE. This CDR3 is 14 amino acids long. Trimming removed 4 bases from V and 4 bases from J, with 11 bases in between. This CDR3 reads CASSQRGGTGELFF. As DNA, the CDR3 is TGTGCCAGCAGCCAGAGAGGGGGCACCGGGGAGCTGTTTTTT.

This sequence joins TRBV7-9 and TRBJ2-7, with 9 bases fitting TRBD2. The V segment lost 1 base and the J segment 6 bases; nucleotides outside the gene matches: 7. Germline loops: CDR1 SEHNR, CDR2 FQNEAQ (reference sequence). The CDR3 totals 15 residues. CDR3 sequence (DNA): TGTGCCAGCAGCTTAGTTGGTAGCGGGGGCTCCGAGCAGTACTTC. The encoded protein is CASSLVGSGGSEQYF.